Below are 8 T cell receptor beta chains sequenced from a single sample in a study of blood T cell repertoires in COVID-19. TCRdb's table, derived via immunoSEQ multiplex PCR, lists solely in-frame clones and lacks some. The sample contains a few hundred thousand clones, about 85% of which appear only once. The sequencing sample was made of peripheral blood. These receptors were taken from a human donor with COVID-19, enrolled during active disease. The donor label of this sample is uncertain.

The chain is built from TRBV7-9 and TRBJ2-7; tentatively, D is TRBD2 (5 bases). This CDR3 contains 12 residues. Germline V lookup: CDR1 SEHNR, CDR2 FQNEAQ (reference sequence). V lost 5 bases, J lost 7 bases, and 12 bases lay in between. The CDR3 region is CASSGSAGEQYF. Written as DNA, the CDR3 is TGTGCCAGCAGCGGGAGTGCGGGTGAGCAGTACTTC.

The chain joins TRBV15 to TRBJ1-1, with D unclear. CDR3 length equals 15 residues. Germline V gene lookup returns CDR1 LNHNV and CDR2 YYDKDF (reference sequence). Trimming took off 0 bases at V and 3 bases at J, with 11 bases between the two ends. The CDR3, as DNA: TGTGCCACCAGCAGAGATCCTGACTGGGACACTGAAGCTTTCTTT. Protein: CATSRDPDWDTEAFF.

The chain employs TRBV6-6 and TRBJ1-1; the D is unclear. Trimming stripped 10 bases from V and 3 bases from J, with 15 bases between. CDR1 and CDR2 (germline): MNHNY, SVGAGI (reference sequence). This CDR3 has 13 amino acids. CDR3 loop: CATAGTDDTEAFF. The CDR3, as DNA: TGTGCCACTGCGGGAACAGACGACACTGAAGCTTTCTTT.

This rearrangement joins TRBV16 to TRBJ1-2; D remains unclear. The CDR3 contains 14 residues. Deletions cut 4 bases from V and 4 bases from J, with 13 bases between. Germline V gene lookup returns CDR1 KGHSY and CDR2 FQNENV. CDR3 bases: TGTGCCAGCAGCCCCCGGGGAGAAAGCTATGGCTACACCTTC. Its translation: CASSPRGESYGYTF.

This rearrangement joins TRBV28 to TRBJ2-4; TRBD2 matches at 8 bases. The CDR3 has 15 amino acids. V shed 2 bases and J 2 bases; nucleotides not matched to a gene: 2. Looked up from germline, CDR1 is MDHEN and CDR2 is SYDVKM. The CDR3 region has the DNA TGTGCCAGCAGTTTACCGGGAGGGTCCAAAAACATTCAGTACTTC. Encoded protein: CASSLPGGSKNIQYF. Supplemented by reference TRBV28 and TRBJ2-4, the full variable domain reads DVKVTQSSRYLVKRTGEKVFLECVQDMDHENMFWYRQDPGLGLRLIYFSYDVKMKEKGDIPEGYSVSREKKERFSLILESASTNQTSMYLCASSLPGGSKNIQYFGAGTRLSVL.

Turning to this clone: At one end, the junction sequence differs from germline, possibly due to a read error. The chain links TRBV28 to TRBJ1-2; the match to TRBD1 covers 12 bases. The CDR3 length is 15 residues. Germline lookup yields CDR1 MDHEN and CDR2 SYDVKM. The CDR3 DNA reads TGTGCCAGCAGTCTATGGGGACAGGGGGCGGATGGCTACACCTTC. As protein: CASSLWGQGADGYTF.

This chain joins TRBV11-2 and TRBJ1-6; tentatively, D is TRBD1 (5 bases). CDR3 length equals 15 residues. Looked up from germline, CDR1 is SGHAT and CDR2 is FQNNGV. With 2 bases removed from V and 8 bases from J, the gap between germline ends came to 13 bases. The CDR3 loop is CASSLNRIFDSPLHF. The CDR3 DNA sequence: TGTGCCAGCAGCTTAAACAGGATTTTTGATTCACCCCTCCACTTT.

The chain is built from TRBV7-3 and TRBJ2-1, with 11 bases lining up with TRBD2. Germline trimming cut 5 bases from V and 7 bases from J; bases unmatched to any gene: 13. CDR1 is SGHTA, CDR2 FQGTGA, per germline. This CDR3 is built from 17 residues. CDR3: CASSPPNSGRARNEQFF. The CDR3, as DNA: TGTGCCAGCAGCCCCCCCAATAGCGGGAGGGCTCGGAATGAGCAGTTCTTC.